Below are 11 T cell receptor beta chains sequenced from a single sample in a study of blood T cell repertoires in COVID-19. Method: immunoSEQ multiplex PCR; TCRdb's copy keeps in-frame clones and lacks some. The sample lists about 98,000 clones; 65% to 90% were seen once. The sequenced sample consisted of peripheral blood. These receptors all stem from a man between 65 and 79 years old with active or convalescent COVID-19.

This chain links TRBV5-1 with TRBJ2-3, with D possibly being TRBD2 (6 bases). V was clipped by 4 bases and J by 0 bases, with 9 bases between them. This CDR3 has 14 amino acids. The germline gives CDR1 SGHRS, CDR2 YFSETQ. CDR3 residues: CASSPGESTDTQYF. The CDR3 nucleotides are TGCGCCAGCAGCCCGGGAGAGAGCACAGATACGCAGTATTTT.

The chain is built from TRBV4-2 and TRBJ1-3, with D possibly TRBD1 on 6 matching bases. The CDR3 is 13 amino acids. CDR1 and CDR2 from the germline V gene are LGHNA and YNFKEQ. Deletions cut 4 bases from V and 5 bases from J, with 9 bases between. DNA for the CDR3: TGTGCCAGCAGCCTTGGGACAAGAAACACCATATATTTT. Protein sequence: CASSLGTRNTIYF.

This rearrangement joins TRBV20-1 to TRBJ2-7; D remains unclear. CDR1 DFQATT and CDR2 SNEGSKA come from the germline V gene (reference sequence). This CDR3 has 11 amino acids. The ends were cut back, 6 bases at V and 0 bases at J, with 6 bases in the middle. CDR3 sequence reads: CSAPVSYEQYF. For the CDR3, the DNA is TGCAGTGCCCCGGTCTCCTACGAGCAGTACTTC.

This clone was observed a handful of times. The CDR3 sequence is CASSLDQTVRVGPLHF. The DNA of the CDR3 is TGTGCCAGCAGCTTAGACCAGACGGTCAGGGTAGGACCCCTCCACTTT. V is TRBV7-2 and J is TRBJ1-6; the D gene is possibly TRBD1 (5 bases). The V gene lost 1 base and the J gene lost 12 bases, with 19 bases spanning the gap. The length of the CDR3 is 16 residues. Germline CDR1 is SGHTA and CDR2 is FQGNSA.

The genes are TRBV30 and TRBJ1-1; D gene ambiguous. The CDR3 covers 13 residues. The germline V and J ends were trimmed by 4 bases and 2 bases, with 11 bases remaining between them. Per the germline V gene, CDR1 is GTSNPN and CDR2 is SVGIG (reference sequence). This chain's CDR3 is CAWKRGGNTEAFF. The CDR3 DNA reads as TGTGCCTGGAAACGGGGTGGAAACACTGAAGCTTTCTTT.

The genes are TRBV6-6 and TRBJ2-1, with TRBD2 identical over 9 bases. The CDR3 length is 16 residues. V gave up 6 bases and J gave up 0 bases; unmatched junction bases: 6. Germline CDR1 reads MNHNY; CDR2 reads SVGAGI (reference sequence). The DNA of the CDR3 is TGTGCCAGCAGGAGCGGGGGGCCGAGCTCCTACAATGAGCAGTTCTTC. It encodes CASRSGGPSSYNEQFF.

The chain has TRBV11-3 and TRBJ1-1; D is possibly TRBD1 (5 bases). Germline V gene sequence: CDR1 SGHNT, CDR2 YENEEA. The CDR3 loop spans 13 amino acids. Deletions cut 5 bases from V and 6 bases from J, with 13 bases between. CDR3 DNA: TGTGCCAGCAGCCGTCGCCAGGGTGCTGAAGCTTTCTTT. Its protein product is CASSRRQGAEAFF.

The rearrangement joins TRBV6-5 to TRBJ2-7, with a possible D match to TRBD2 (6 bases). Germline V gene sequence: CDR1 MNHEY, CDR2 SVGAGI. V lost 2 bases, J lost 2 bases, and 7 bases lay in between. CDR3 size: 13 residues. DNA for the CDR3: TGTGCCAGCAGTTACCCGGGGGCCTACGAGCAGTACTTC. It translates to CASSYPGAYEQYF.

The chain recombines TRBV7-8 with TRBJ1-1; no definite D call. Germline assignment: CDR1 SGHVS and CDR2 FQNEAQ. The CDR3 length is 16 residues. V dropped 5 bases and J dropped 0 bases, with 16 bases sitting between them. The CDR3 loop reads CASSEQHRDLNTEAFF. CDR3 sequence (DNA): TGTGCCAGCAGCGAACAACACCGGGATTTGAACACTGAAGCTTTCTTT.

V is TRBV5-6 and J is TRBJ1-1; D remains unclear. Looked up from germline, CDR1 is SGHDT and CDR2 is YYEEEE. V was pared by 4 bases and J by 6 bases, with 19 bases between. CDR3 length: 15 amino acids. The CDR3 loop reads CASSLNPSGVPEAFF. The CDR3, as DNA: TGTGCCAGCAGCCTCAACCCCAGCGGGGTCCCTGAAGCTTTCTTT.

The rearrangement uses TRBV19 and TRBJ1-2; 7 bases agree with TRBD1. CDR3 length: 15 amino acids. In germline, CDR1 is LNHDA, CDR2 SQIVND (reference sequence). J was trimmed by 7 bases and V by 1 base; bases with no gene match: 9. CDR3 sequence: CASSIVLIGGSGYTF. For the CDR3, the DNA is TGTGCCAGTAGTATAGTCCTCATAGGGGGCTCTGGCTACACCTTC.